The clone carrying this TCR beta chain came up once. The time point is: week 3, after first cycle of checkpoint inhibitor. Samples come from before therapy and from week 3 after the first blockade cycle. This table comes from immunoSEQ multiplex PCR, and its TCRdb copy is limited to in-frame clones, with some not included. The sample contains about 8,200 clones, roughly 91% of which appear only once. The sample originates from a study of blood T cell dynamics during melanoma immunotherapy. Across the study: Standard first-line treatment here was pembrolizumab or nivolumab plus ipilimumab in metastatic melanoma.

The J segment lost 2 bases and the V segment lost 1 base, leaving 6 bases of the junction unmatched. CDR3 length: 16 residues. The germline V gene encodes CDR1 SGHTA and CDR2 FQGNSA. The specimen comprised blood, sampled from a patient treated with checkpoint blockade. J is TRBJ2-7 and V is TRBV7-2, with 9 nucleotides matching TRBD1. The source is a human donor with melanoma. CDR3 coding DNA: TGTGCCAGCAGCTTAGGGGGACAGGGTGTTCCCTACGAGCAGTACTTC. Its protein product is CASSLGGQGVPYEQYF.